This T cell receptor beta chain stems from a study of blood T cell repertoires in COVID-19. Study in general: From T cells, B-cell-depleted T cells, or PBMCs came the material, which was cDNA or gDNA.

Per the original methods: Researchers report that nucleated cell counts were estimated from reference gene primer amplification. Using immunoSEQ multiplex PCR, the repertoire was profiled, and TCRdb retains in-frame clones only, with some absent. Clonal size and the V and J genes are those of that table, whereas D and trimming came from the DNA. The profile shows 45,000 to 60,000 clones, nearly 90% of them singletons. There are 13 residues in the CDR3. Trimming left V 5 bases short and J 6 bases short, with 12 bases between. CDR1 MNHEY and CDR2 SVGAGI come from the germline V gene. The receptor's source is a man between 45 and 60 years old with active COVID-19. The sample taken for sequencing was peripheral blood. The chain is built from TRBV6-5 and TRBJ2-3; unclear D gene. As DNA, the CDR3 is TGTGCCAGCAGTCCAACCCGAGCGGATACGCAGTATTTT. Translated: CASSPTRADTQYF.